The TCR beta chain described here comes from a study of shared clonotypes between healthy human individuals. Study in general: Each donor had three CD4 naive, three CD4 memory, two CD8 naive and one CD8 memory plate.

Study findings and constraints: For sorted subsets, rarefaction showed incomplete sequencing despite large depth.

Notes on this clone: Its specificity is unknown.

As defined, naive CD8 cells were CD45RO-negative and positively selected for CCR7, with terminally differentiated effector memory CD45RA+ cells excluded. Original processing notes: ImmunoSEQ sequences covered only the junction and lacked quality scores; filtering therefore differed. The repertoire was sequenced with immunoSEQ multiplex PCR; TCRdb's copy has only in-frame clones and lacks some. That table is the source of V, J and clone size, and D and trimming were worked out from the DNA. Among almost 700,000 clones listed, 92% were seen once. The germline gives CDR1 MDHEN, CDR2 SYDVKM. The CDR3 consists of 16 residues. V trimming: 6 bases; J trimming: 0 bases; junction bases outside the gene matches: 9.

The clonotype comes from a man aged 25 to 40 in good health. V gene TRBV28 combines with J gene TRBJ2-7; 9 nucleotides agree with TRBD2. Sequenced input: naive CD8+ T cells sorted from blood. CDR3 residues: CASSTPRTSASYEQYF. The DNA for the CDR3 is TGTGCCAGCAGCACCCCTCGGACTAGCGCCTCCTACGAGCAGTACTTC. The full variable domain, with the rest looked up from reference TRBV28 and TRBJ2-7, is DVKVTQSSRYLVKRTGEKVFLECVQDMDHENMFWYRQDPGLGLRLIYFSYDVKMKEKGDIPEGYSVSREKKERFSLILESASTNQTSMYLCASSTPRTSASYEQYFGPGTRLTVT.